The 3 T cell receptor beta chains below come from one sample, sequenced in a study of CD8 T cells in ankylosing spondylitis. TCRdb itself ran the 5' RACE reads through MiXCR, one entry per CDR3 protein. Of about 33,000 distinct CDR3 sequences listed, approximately 15% are singletons. Material for sequencing was blood. These receptors originate from a male donor with ankylosing spondylitis or in good health (not recorded which).

This clonotype was counted a few times. V and J are TRBV20-1 and TRBJ2-5, with 7 bases that match TRBD1. Trimming cost V 3 bases and J 5 bases; bases outside gene matches: 9. The CDR3 is made up of 14 amino acids. Germline CDR1 and CDR2: DFQATT and SNEGSKA (reference sequence). CDR3 protein: CSASKTGRKETQYF. The CDR3, as DNA: TGCAGTGCTAGCAAGACAGGGCGGAAGGAGACCCAGTACTTC.

V and J are TRBV20-1 and TRBJ1-4, with 7 bases identical to TRBD1. The CDR3 loop spans 13 amino acids. The germline CDR1 and CDR2 sequences are DFQATT and SNEGSKA (reference sequence). CDR3: CSGGGPTNEKLFF. For the CDR3, the DNA is TGCAGCGGAGGGGGCCCAACTAATGAAAAACTGTTTTTT.

Only a few counts were recorded for this clonotype. The chain employs TRBV29-1 and TRBJ2-1; 9 nucleotides align to TRBD1. Unmatched junction bases numbered 11, after V lost 5 bases and J lost 9 bases. The CDR3 totals 14 residues. The germline V gene has CDR1 SQVTM and CDR2 ANQGSEA. CDR3 sequence (DNA): TGCAGCGTTTTGACAGGGGGTACTGGTGGTGAGCAGTTCTTC. This sequence encodes CSVLTGGTGGEQFF.